The 20 T cell receptor beta chains below were found in one sample sequenced in a study of T cell responses to AZD1222 COVID-19 vaccine. Some clones are missing from TCRdb's copy, which holds only in-frame ones; the method was immunoSEQ multiplex PCR. Of roughly 140,000 clones listed, 70% to 90% are singletons. Sequences were derived from peripheral blood, sampled on day 0 of MenACWY control vaccination. Receptor source: an adult in good health.

The chain recombines TRBV12-3 or TRBV12-4 with TRBJ2-7; tentative D call: TRBD1 (6 bases). V was shortened by 6 bases and J by 10 bases, with 16 bases between the two germline ends. The CDR3 is 12 residues long. The DNA for the CDR3 is TGTGCCAGCAGAACCTCACAGGGCCGACAGTACTTC. Its translation is CASRTSQGRQYF.

The rearrangement links TRBV5-5 to TRBJ2-7, with D perhaps matching TRBD2 (7 bases). V was clipped by 3 bases and J by 6 bases, with 13 bases between them. The length of the CDR3 is 13 residues. The germline CDR1 and CDR2 sequences are SGHKS and YYEKEE (reference sequence). In DNA form, the CDR3 reads TGTGCCAGCAGCTCTGTGGGGGGGCGCGAGCAGTACTTC. It encodes CASSSVGGREQYF.

This clone showed up just a few times. V and J are TRBV18 and TRBJ1-1; D gene uncertain. CDR1 and CDR2 (germline): KGHSH, LQKENI. V shed 0 bases and J shed 1 base, with 12 bases lying between them. The CDR3 loop spans 16 amino acids. CDR3 sequence reads: CASSPPSQRANTEAFF. The CDR3 coding sequence is TGTGCCAGCTCACCACCCTCGCAGCGGGCGAACACTGAAGCTTTCTTT.

CDR3 in amino acids: CASSKERGNQPQHF. DNA of the CDR3: TGTGCCAGCAGCAAAGAGAGGGGCAATCAGCCCCAGCATTTT. This chain joins TRBV21-1 and TRBJ1-5. TRBV21-1 is reported as a pseudogene. The CDR3 has 14 residues.

This clone has just one count. This rearrangement joins TRBV5-4 to TRBJ2-2; weak D call: TRBD2 (6 bases). The V gene lost 9 bases and the J gene lost 5 bases, with 14 bases spanning the gap. Germline V CDR1 and CDR2: SGHNT, YYREEE (reference sequence). The CDR3 is 13 residues long. This CDR3 reads CATRLELTGELFF. The CDR3, as DNA: TGTGCCACAAGACTAGAATTAACCGGGGAGCTGTTTTTT.

CDR3 amino acids: CASSLGRWANVLTF. CDR3 coding DNA: TGTGCCAGCAGCTTAGGAAGATGGGCCAACGTCCTGACTTTC. This chain links TRBV7-2 with TRBJ2-6; D is undetermined. This CDR3 contains 14 residues. Germline V gene data show CDR1 as SGHTA and CDR2 as FQGNSA. V gave up 1 base and J gave up 5 bases, with 6 bases separating them.

This sequence joins TRBV11-3 and TRBJ2-1; D perhaps matches TRBD2 (6 bases). Germline values: CDR1 SGHNT, CDR2 YENEEA. The CDR3 extends over 16 amino acids. Trimming pared 7 bases from V and 5 bases from J, leaving 21 bases between. The CDR3 DNA reads as TGTGCCAGCACACCGGGCCGGGGGAGGCCCAACAATGAGCAGTTCTTC. It translates to CASTPGRGRPNNEQFF. The full variable domain, completed using reference TRBV11-3 and TRBJ2-1, is EAGVVQSPRYKIIEKKQPVAFWCNPISGHNTLYWYLQNLGQGPELLIRYENEEAVDDSQLPKDRFSAERLKGVDSTLKIQPAELGDSAVYLCASTPGRGRPNNEQFFGPGTRLTVL.

This chain links TRBV5-1 with TRBJ1-1; D remains unclear. Germline V gene sequence: CDR1 SGHRS, CDR2 YFSETQ. The V end lost 3 bases, the J end lost 6 bases, and 15 bases lay between the germline ends. This CDR3 spans 14 amino acids. The CDR3 sequence is CASSSILGRAEAFF. CDR3 coding DNA: TGCGCCAGCAGCTCTATACTTGGGAGAGCTGAAGCTTTCTTT.

The chain joins TRBV6-5 to TRBJ2-7; weak D call: TRBD2 (5 bases). The CDR3 is 13 amino acids. Trimming cost V 7 bases and J 1 base, with 11 bases left between them. Germline V gene sequence: CDR1 MNHEY, CDR2 SVGAGI. The CDR3: CASTRPGSYEQYF. The CDR3 nucleotides are TGTGCCAGCACTCGACCGGGGTCCTACGAGCAGTACTTC.

CDR3 nucleotide sequence: TGTGCCAGCAGCCAATATAAAGATCGGGGGCAGGCGAATGAAAAACTGTTTTTT. The encoded protein is CASSQYKDRGQANEKLFF. The V and J genes are TRBV3-1 (or the pseudogene TRBV3-2) and TRBJ1-4, with D perhaps matching TRBD1 (6 bases). This CDR3 spans 18 amino acids. Trimming pared 2 bases from V and 5 bases from J, leaving 21 bases between. CDR1 is LGHDT, CDR2 YNNKEL, per germline (reference sequence).

V gene TRBV11-3 combines with J gene TRBJ2-7; tentative D call: TRBD1 (6 bases). The CDR3 totals 14 residues. Germline CDR1 SGHNT, CDR2 YENEEA. V was clipped by 5 bases and J by 2 bases, with 13 bases between them. The CDR3 DNA sequence: TGTGCCAGCAGCCAACAGGGCTCGACCTACGAGCAGTACTTC. This codes for CASSQQGSTYEQYF.

The gene calls are TRBV28 and TRBJ2-1; 14 bases match TRBD2. CDR3 length: 16 residues. V shed 4 bases and J 5 bases; nucleotides not matched to a gene: 4. CDR1 is MDHEN, CDR2 SYDVKM, per germline. DNA of the CDR3: TGTGCCAGCAGTTCGGGACTAGCGGGGGACCACAATGAGCAGTTCTTC. Protein: CASSSGLAGDHNEQFF. The whole variable domain, filled in from reference TRBV28 and TRBJ2-1, reads DVKVTQSSRYLVKRTGEKVFLECVQDMDHENMFWYRQDPGLGLRLIYFSYDVKMKEKGDIPEGYSVSREKKERFSLILESASTNQTSMYLCASSSGLAGDHNEQFFGPGTRLTVL.

V gene TRBV27 combines with J gene TRBJ1-1; D is possibly TRBD1 (5 bases). CDR3 size: 14 residues. The germline gives CDR1 MNHEY, CDR2 SMNVEV (reference sequence). Trimming pared 7 bases from V and 3 bases from J, leaving 15 bases between. The CDR3 DNA reads TGTGCCAGCACTCTGACAGTGGGTCACACTGAAGCTTTCTTT. Amino acids: CASTLTVGHTEAFF.

The CDR3 sequence: CASSQDRPPQQQFF. In DNA form, the CDR3 reads TGTGCCAGCAGCCAAGATCGGCCTCCCCAGCAGCAGTTCTTC. This chain links TRBV14 with TRBJ2-1, with unresolved D. Per germline, CDR1 SGHDN and CDR2 FVKESK. Between the trimmed V and J ends, which lost 0 bases and 11 bases, there was a span of 14 bases. This CDR3 comprises 14 residues.

This clone occurred once. This chain uses TRBV6-5 with TRBJ2-1; TRBD2 agrees at 8 bases. Germline loops: CDR1 MNHEY, CDR2 SVGAGI. The CDR3 consists of 13 residues. V trimming: 7 bases; J trimming: 7 bases; junction bases outside the gene matches: 6. The CDR3 is CASISGGRNEQFF. The CDR3 DNA reads TGTGCCAGCATAAGCGGGGGCAGGAATGAGCAGTTCTTC.

This chain joins TRBV27 and TRBJ1-5, with 7 bases identical to TRBD1. The CDR3 consists of 14 residues. From germline, CDR1 is MNHEY and CDR2 SMNVEV (reference sequence). The junction had 11 bases not matched to a gene; V was cut back by 5 bases and J by 10 bases. The CDR3 nucleotides read TGTGCCAGCAGTCTGGAGGGGGCGCGTTATCCCCAGCATTTT. Translating gives CASSLEGARYPQHF.

This clone was seen only a few times. J is TRBJ1-2 and V is TRBV5-6; 7 bases match TRBD1. CDR3 length: 16 residues. CDR1 and CDR2 from the germline V gene are SGHDT and YYEEEE. Trimming took 1 base from V and 7 from J; bases not matched to a gene: 13. CDR3 sequence (DNA): TGTGCCAGCAGCTTGATGGGACAGACCTTTTTTCGTGGCTACACCTTC. Amino acids: CASSLMGQTFFRGYTF.

This chain joins TRBV2 and TRBJ1-4; unclear D gene. The CDR3 covers 14 residues. Per the germline V gene, CDR1 is SNHLY and CDR2 is FYNNEI. V was clipped by 6 bases and J by 0 bases, with 8 bases between them. The CDR3 loop reads CASREASTNEKLFF. CDR3 bases: TGTGCCAGCAGGGAGGCTTCAACTAATGAAAAACTGTTTTTT.

This rearrangement joins TRBV6-4 to TRBJ1-6; D may be TRBD1 (5 bases). The CDR3 has 13 residues. Germline V gene data show CDR1 as MRHNA and CDR2 as SNTAGT. With 3 bases removed from V and 10 bases from J, the gap between germline ends came to 10 bases. As DNA, the CDR3 is TGTGCCAGCAGTGAGGGGCCGGGGTCACCCCTCCACTTT. It codes for CASSEGPGSPLHF.

This clone was seen only once. The V gene is TRBV6-1, the J gene TRBJ2-1; 8 bases match TRBD2. V dropped 4 bases and J dropped 4; count of bases not matched to a gene: 9. The CDR3 loop spans 16 amino acids. Germline V lookup: CDR1 MNHNS, CDR2 SASEGT. The chain's CDR3 is CASSASGFSIYNEQFF. For the CDR3, the DNA is TGTGCCAGCAGTGCTAGCGGGTTCTCGATTTACAATGAGCAGTTCTTC.